The next 20 T cell receptor beta chains were all read from a single sample in a study of blood T cell repertoires in COVID-19. Only in-frame clones appear in the TCRdb table, and some are missing; sequencing was by immunoSEQ multiplex PCR. This table has more than 250,000 clones, more than 70% appearing once. Material: peripheral blood. The receptors originated from a woman between 45 and 65 years old with acute or convalescent COVID-19.

The chain's CDR3 is CASSRQGFMNTEAFF. CDR3 DNA: TGTGCCAGCTCACGACAGGGGTTCATGAACACTGAAGCTTTCTTT. V is TRBV18 and J is TRBJ1-1, with TRBD1 matching over 8 bases. Germline V gene lookup returns CDR1 KGHSH and CDR2 LQKENI. The CDR3 consists of 15 residues. The trim removed 4 bases at V and 0 bases at J, leaving 4 bases unmatched. Variable domain in full (rest from reference TRBV18 and TRBJ1-1): NAGVMQNPRHLVRRRGQEARLRCSPMKGHSHVYWYRQLPEEGLKFMVYLQKENIIDESGMPKERFSAEFPKEGPSILRIQQVVRGDSAAYFCASSRQGFMNTEAFFGQGTRLTVV.

The genes are TRBV19 and TRBJ2-3, with 7 bases aligning to TRBD2. Germline loops: CDR1 LNHDA, CDR2 SQIVND (reference sequence). J gave up 4 bases and V 2 bases, and 3 bases lay outside the gene matches. The CDR3 consists of 14 residues. The CDR3 region has the DNA TGTGCCAGTAGTATAACGGGAGGTCCAGATACGCAGTATTTT. Protein product: CASSITGGPDTQYF.

This chain connects TRBV27 to TRBJ2-7; 8 positions agree with TRBD2. V gave up 7 bases and J gave up 0 bases; unmatched junction bases: 8. CDR3 size: 15 residues. CDR1 is MNHEY, CDR2 SMNVEV, per germline (reference sequence). CDR3 residues: CASNLIAGSSYEQYF. The CDR3 DNA is TGTGCCAGCAACCTAATAGCGGGGAGCTCCTACGAGCAGTACTTC.

This chain links TRBV5-1 with TRBJ2-1; possibly TRBD2 for D (6 bases). The CDR3 spans 14 residues. Trimming removed 7 bases from V and 0 bases from J, with 11 bases in between. Per germline, CDR1 SGHRS and CDR2 YFSETQ. CDR3 loop: CASASGVSYNEQFF. CDR3 sequence (DNA): TGCGCCAGCGCATCGGGAGTCTCCTACAATGAGCAGTTCTTC.

The chain couples TRBV5-1 to TRBJ2-1; D is possibly TRBD1 (5 bases). Germline V gene data show CDR1 as SGHRS and CDR2 as YFSETQ. Deletions cut 5 bases from V and 5 bases from J, with 14 bases between. There are 14 residues in the CDR3. CDR3 sequence (DNA): TGCGCCAGCAGTTCGCAGGGAAGCCACAATGAGCAGTTCTTC. Its protein product is CASSSQGSHNEQFF.

This rearrangement joins TRBV7-8 to TRBJ2-7; D is ambiguous. CDR3 size: 11 residues. The V end lost 2 bases, the J end lost 4 bases, and 3 bases lay between the germline ends. Germline V lookup: CDR1 SGHVS, CDR2 FQNEAQ. DNA for the CDR3: TGTGCCAGCAGCTTATCTTACGAGCAGTACTTC. Its protein product is CASSLSYEQYF.

The chain joins TRBV4-2 to TRBJ1-1, with D unresolved. CDR1 and CDR2 (germline): LGHNA, YNFKEQ. The CDR3 sequence is 18 residues long. The germline V and J ends were trimmed by 3 bases and 2 bases, with 22 bases remaining between them. The DNA of the CDR3 is TGTGCCAGCAGCCATACCCTCGAGTATCGGAGAACCAACACTGAAGCTTTCTTT. Translated: CASSHTLEYRRTNTEAFF.

This chain uses TRBV11-3 with TRBJ2-2, with TRBD2 matching over 12 bases. The germline gives CDR1 SGHNT, CDR2 YENEEA. The CDR3 totals 17 residues. Trimming took 4 bases from V and 2 from J; bases not matched to a gene: 5. Written as DNA, the CDR3 is TGTGCCAGCAGCTCTCTAGCGGGAGGGGTAAACACCGGGGAGCTGTTTTTT. As protein: CASSSLAGGVNTGELFF. The variable domain in full, with the rest retrieved from reference TRBV11-3 and TRBJ2-2, is EAGVVQSPRYKIIEKKQPVAFWCNPISGHNTLYWYLQNLGQGPELLIRYENEEAVDDSQLPKDRFSAERLKGVDSTLKIQPAELGDSAVYLCASSSLAGGVNTGELFFGEGSRLTVL.

Points on this clone: One junction end does not reproduce the germline sequence, and a read error may be involved. This sequence joins TRBV7-7 and TRBJ2-3; 8 nucleotides line up with TRBD2. The CDR3 runs to 16 residues. Germline V gene sequence: CDR1 SSHAT, CDR2 FNYEAQ (reference sequence). CDR3 region: CASSLATSGSTDTQYF. The CDR3 nucleotides read TGTGCTAGCAGCTTAGCTACTAGCGGAAGCACAGATACGCAGTATTTT. Based on the CDR3 plus reference TRBV7-7 and TRBJ2-3, the full variable domain is GAGVSQSPRYKVTKRGQDVTLRCDPISSHATLYWYQQALGQGPEFLTYFNYEAQPDKSGLPSDRFSAERPEGSISTLTIQRTEQRDSAMYRCASSLATSGSTDTQYFGPGTRLTVL.

The chain uses TRBV27 and TRBJ1-3, with TRBD1 matching 9 bases. This CDR3 has 15 residues. V was clipped by 4 bases and J by 7 bases; unmatched bases: 8. Germline CDR1 and CDR2: MNHEY and SMNVEV (reference sequence). DNA of the CDR3: TGTGCCAGCAGTTCATCCGGGACAGGGTCGAACACCATATATTTT. Translated, it gives CASSSSGTGSNTIYF.

This clone showed up just once. The chain uses TRBV9 and TRBJ2-3; 9 bases agree with TRBD2. The germline V gene has CDR1 SGDLS and CDR2 YYNGEE. There are 15 residues in the CDR3. The V gene end was trimmed by 4 bases and the J gene end by 6 bases; junction bases not matched to a gene: 9. CDR3 DNA sequence: TGTGCCAGCAGCCCTAGCGGGACGCCCCCCGATACGCAGTATTTT. Its translation is CASSPSGTPPDTQYF.

The rearrangement links TRBV30 to TRBJ1-1; 8 bases line up with TRBD1. The CDR3 totals 17 residues. Looked up from germline, CDR1 is GTSNPN and CDR2 is SVGIG (reference sequence). V shed 3 bases, J shed 4 bases, and the junction held 16 bases outside the gene matches. CDR3 sequence: CAWRDRFNRGGGTEAFF. The CDR3 region has the DNA TGTGCCTGGAGGGACCGATTTAACAGGGGGGGAGGCACTGAAGCTTTCTTT.

The chain combines TRBV18 with TRBJ1-2; D gene unclear. V lost 1 base, J lost 3 bases, and 6 bases lay in between. The CDR3 spans 13 residues. Germline assignment: CDR1 KGHSH and CDR2 LQKENI. This chain's CDR3 is CASSPRGDYGYTF. CDR3 nucleotides: TGTGCCAGCTCACCACGAGGTGACTATGGCTACACCTTC.

V gene TRBV25-1 combines with J gene TRBJ1-2, with D possibly TRBD1 on 5 matching bases. In germline, CDR1 is MGHDK, CDR2 SYGVNS. V was shortened by 4 bases and J by 2 bases, with 8 bases between the two germline ends. The length of the CDR3 is 13 residues. The CDR3 nucleotides are TGTGCCAGCAGTGGGGACTTCAACTATGGCTACACCTTC. Amino acids: CASSGDFNYGYTF.

Comments on this clone: Mismatch with germline at one junction end may stem from a read error. The V gene is TRBV5-1, the J gene TRBJ1-2; D unclear. This CDR3 has 13 residues. In germline, CDR1 is SGHRS, CDR2 YFSETQ. The CDR3 DNA is TGCGCCAGCAGCTCGGGTGCGGCCGATGGCTCCACCTTC. This codes for CASSSGAADGSTF.

This chain links TRBV7-3 with TRBJ2-1, with 9 positions matching TRBD2. The V gene's germline CDR1 is SGHTA and CDR2 FQGTGA. The CDR3 covers 18 residues. V lost 1 base and J lost 7; bases outside the gene matches: 14. CDR3 nucleotides: TGTGCCAGCAGCTTAAAAGTGCTAGCGGGATCTCGGGCTAATGAGCAGTTCTTC. It specifies CASSLKVLAGSRANEQFF.

The chain uses TRBV27 and TRBJ1-5, with D perhaps matching TRBD1 (5 bases). The V end lost 3 bases, the J end lost 2 bases, and 8 bases lay between the germline ends. Germline assignment: CDR1 MNHEY and CDR2 SMNVEV (reference sequence). CDR3 length: 14 residues. CDR3 in DNA: TGTGCCAGCAGTTTCTCGGGGGGCAATCAGCCCCAGCATTTT. This gives the protein CASSFSGGNQPQHF.

This chain uses TRBV24-1 with TRBJ1-2, with D unclear. CDR3 length: 11 residues. Trimming took off 4 bases at V and 5 bases at J, with 4 bases between the two ends. The germline CDR1 and CDR2 sequences are KGHDR and SFDVKD. CDR3 DNA sequence: TGTGCCACCAGTGACCCATATGGCTACACCTTC. Translation gives CATSDPYGYTF.

V usage is TRBV24-1 and J usage is TRBJ2-7, with a weak D call TRBD2 (5 bases). CDR3 length: 12 residues. The V end lost 3 bases, the J end lost 4 bases, and 6 bases lay between the germline ends. Germline V lookup: CDR1 KGHDR, CDR2 SFDVKD. Here the CDR3 DNA reads TGTGCCACCAGTGATCGGGGTTACGAGCAGTACTTC. Protein: CATSDRGYEQYF.

The V gene is TRBV27, the J gene TRBJ2-5, with a possible D match to TRBD2 (6 bases). Deletions cut 7 bases from V and 2 bases from J, with 14 bases between. This CDR3 is built from 14 residues. Germline CDR1 reads MNHEY; CDR2 reads SMNVEV (reference sequence). The CDR3 DNA reads as TGTGCCAGCATCGATGGGGGGAAGCAAGAGACCCAGTACTTC. This sequence encodes CASIDGGKQETQYF.